This TCR beta chain was profiled in a study of blood T cell repertoires in COVID-19. As for the study in general: From the United States, Italy and Spain came samples of acute and convalescent COVID-19. Sources were T cells, B-cell-depleted T cells, or PBMCs; the material itself was cDNA or gDNA.

Participants' own reports of clinical history determined their cohort assignment. Authors' processing steps: Reference gene primer amplification gave estimated nucleated cell counts. Data came from immunoSEQ multiplex PCR; TCRdb stores just in-frame clones and leaves some out. V and J calls and clone size come straight from that table; D and trimming were deduced from the DNA. The sample holds about 180,000 clones, approximately 89% seen once. This receptor was taken from a man in his forties or fifties who had recovered from COVID-19. The sequenced material came from PBMCs or T cells enriched from blood (not recorded which).

CDR3: CASSLGGYAGELFF. The CDR3 DNA follows: TGTGCCAGCAGCTTAGGGGGCTACGCCGGGGAGCTGTTTTTT. The chain is built from TRBV11-2 and TRBJ2-2; possible D gene TRBD1, 5 bases. Trimming shortened V by 1 base and J by 6 bases, and 9 bases separated the two germline ends. This CDR3 contains 14 residues. Germline CDR1 SGHAT, CDR2 FQNNGV.